The rows below give T cell receptor beta chains drawn from one sample of a study of PD-L1 blockade in urothelial cancer. Clones were sequenced by immunoSEQ multiplex PCR, and TCRdb holds only the in-frame ones, with some missing. The sample holds 65,000 to 80,000 clones, about 90% seen once. Sequenced here: PBMCs, sampled around atezolizumab (anti-PD-L1) treatment. These receptors were collected from a man aged 65 to 85 with urothelial cancer. CDR3s include the opening cysteine and the closing phenylalanine or tryptophan. D genes are given only for firm matches. The size entry is marked missing in some rows and otherwise reads once, few, many or a size class.

TRBV9	.	TRBJ2-3	.	CASSVDGRGRTDTQYF	TGTGCCAGCAGCGTAGATGGGCGGGGGCGCACAGATACGCAGTATTTT
TRBV9	.	TRBJ1-2	.	CASSSVGGLEGYTF	TGTGCCAGCAGCTCAGTGGGGGGACTGGAGGGCTACACCTTC
TRBV19	.	TRBJ2-1	TRBD1	CASIGTVYNEQFF	TGTGCCAGTATAGGGACAGTTTACAATGAGCAGTTCTTC
TRBV5-1	.	TRBJ2-7	.	CASSLLAASNYEQYF	TGCGCCAGCAGCTTGCTGGCGGCCTCTAACTACGAGCAGTACTTC
TRBV29-1	.	TRBJ1-2	TRBD1	CSVGDRSYTF	TGCAGCGTGGGGGACAGAAGCTACACCTTC
TRBV5-1	.	TRBJ2-2	.	CASSPLDSLGAGELFF	TGCGCCAGCAGCCCTCTTGACTCACTAGGCGCCGGGGAGCTGTTTTTT
TRBV11-2	.	TRBJ2-3	TRBD1	CASSSGGGTDTQYF	TGTGCCAGCAGCTCAGGGGGAGGCACAGATACGCAGTATTTT
TRBV28	.	TRBJ1-1	TRBD1	CASSSPWRGHTEAFF	TGTGCCAGCAGTTCCCCGTGGAGGGGGCATACTGAAGCTTTCTTT
TRBV5-4	.	TRBJ2-7	TRBD2	CASSLGGLAGGPRSYEQYF	TGTGCCAGCAGCTTGGGAGGGCTAGCGGGAGGGCCGCGCTCCTACGAGCAGTACTTC
TRBV19	.	TRBJ1-2	.	CASSIDPRQDGYTF	TGTGCCAGTAGTATAGATCCGAGACAGGATGGCTACACCTTC
TRBV10-3	.	TRBJ2-5	.	CAISDISVGGETQYF	TGTGCCATCAGTGATATTAGCGTCGGGGGAGAGACCCAGTACTTC
TRBV9	.	TRBJ2-2	.	CASSVAKFGELFF	TGTGCCAGCAGCGTAGCTAAATTCGGGGAGCTGTTTTTT
TRBV6-5	.	TRBJ2-2	.	CASSPTTGELFF	TGTGCCAGCAGTCCTACCACCGGGGAGCTGTTTTTT
TRBV5-1	once	TRBJ2-3	TRBD1	CASSLWGQATSTDTQYF	TGCGCCAGCAGCTTGTGGGGACAGGCCACTAGCACAGATACGCAGTATTTT
TRBV7-3	.	TRBJ2-3	TRBD2	CASSNSGRATDTQYF	TGTGCCAGCAGCAATAGCGGGAGGGCCACAGATACGCAGTATTTT
TRBV18	.	TRBJ1-3	.	CASSPAISSGNTIYF	TGTGCCAGCTCACCAGCGATAAGCTCTGGAAACACCATATATTTT
TRBV6-1	.	TRBJ2-7	.	CASSAPGHGEQYF	TGTGCCAGCAGTGCTCCGGGACACGGCGAGCAGTACTTC
TRBV6-1	.	TRBJ1-1	.	CASSEPGAVPHTEAFF	TGTGCCAGCAGTGAACCCGGAGCGGTCCCGCACACTGAAGCTTTCTTT
TRBV27	.	TRBJ2-5	TRBD1	CASSFGTGGRAQYF	TGTGCCAGCAGTTTTGGGACAGGGGGAAGGGCCCAGTACTTC
TRBV6-1	.	TRBJ2-1	.	CASNYRDNEQFF	TGTGCCAGCAACTACCGGGACAATGAGCAGTTCTTC
TRBV19	.	TRBJ2-3	.	CASSIDRLGVDTQYF	TGTGCCAGTAGTATAGATCGACTAGGGGTAGATACGCAGTATTTT
TRBV5-1	few	TRBJ1-2	TRBD1	CASSPGTGGGYGYTF	TGCGCCAGCAGCCCTGGGACAGGGGGCGGCTATGGCTACACCTTC
TRBV19	few	TRBJ2-1	.	CASSINRGGEQFF	TGTGCCAGTAGTATTAACAGGGGGGGCGAGCAGTTCTTC
TRBV5-1	.	TRBJ2-2	.	CASSLSLANTGELFF	TGCGCCAGCAGCTTGAGTCTAGCGAACACCGGGGAGCTGTTTTTT
TRBV30	.	TRBJ2-1	TRBD2	CAWSGGLAVGNEQFF	TGTGCCTGGAGTGGGGGACTAGCGGTCGGGAATGAGCAGTTCTTC
TRBV29-1	.	TRBJ1-1	.	CSVIGTPNTEAFF	TGCAGCGTTATTGGGACACCGAACACTGAAGCTTTCTTT
TRBV28	.	TRBJ2-7	TRBD1	CARTQVGGQGPYEQYF	TGTGCCAGAACCCAGGTGGGGGGACAGGGACCCTACGAGCAGTACTTC
TRBV28	few	TRBJ2-7	.	CASSWTREQYF	TGTGCCAGCAGTTGGACTCGGGAGCAGTACTTC
TRBV4-2	once	TRBJ2-1	TRBD2	CASSQDRGSGLGEQFF	TGTGCCAGCAGCCAAGATCGCGGGAGTGGCCTCGGTGAGCAGTTCTTC
TRBV2	.	TRBJ1-5	.	CASSEGGEYQPQHF	TGTGCCAGCAGTGAGGGGGGAGAATACCAGCCCCAGCATTTT
TRBV6-4	.	TRBJ1-4	.	CASSVTGTTNEKLFF	TGTGCCAGCAGTGTGACAGGTACAACTAATGAAAAACTGTTTTTT
TRBV28	.	TRBJ2-3	.	CASSLDPRETQYF	TGTGCCAGCAGTTTAGACCCCCGGGAAACGCAGTATTTT
TRBV6-5	.	TRBJ2-7	.	CASVPGAGGYYEQYF	TGTGCCAGCGTACCCGGAGCCGGCGGTTATTACGAGCAGTACTTC
TRBV27	.	TRBJ2-3	.	CASSFAQAPGDTQYF	TGTGCCAGCAGTTTTGCGCAAGCACCGGGGGATACGCAGTATTTT
TRBV9	.	TRBJ2-1	TRBD2	CASSVYSGTSGKEQFF	TGTGCCAGCAGCGTGTACTCCGGGACTAGCGGGAAAGAGCAGTTCTTC
TRBV5-1	.	TRBJ2-5	.	CASSLGPSGYQETQYF	TGCGCCAGCAGCTTGGGGCCCTCAGGGTACCAAGAGACCCAGTACTTC
TRBV18	.	TRBJ1-1	.	CASSPPTGNTEAFF	TGTGCCAGCTCACCACCGACGGGTAACACTGAAGCTTTCTTT
TRBV5-1	.	TRBJ2-2	TRBD2	CASSPSGTSGNTGELFF	TGCGCCAGCAGCCCTTCTGGGACTAGCGGAAACACCGGGGAGCTGTTTTTT
TRBV27	.	TRBJ2-7	TRBD2	CASRYASGDSYEQYF	TGTGCCAGCCGTTATGCTAGCGGAGATTCCTACGAGCAGTACTTC
TRBV7-9	.	TRBJ1-1	.	CASSPSDYNRTASNTEAFF	TGTGCCAGCAGCCCGAGCGATTATAATAGGACAGCCTCGAACACTGAAGCTTTCTTT
TRBV9	once	TRBJ2-5	TRBD2	CASSRLAGVRETQYF	TGTGCCAGCAGCCGACTAGCGGGAGTACGGGAGACCCAGTACTTC
TRBV11-2	.	TRBJ1-3	.	CASSLSLSGNTIYF	TGTGCCAGCAGCTTAAGTCTCAGTGGAAACACCATATATTTT
TRBV12-1	.	TRBJ1-2	.	CASSLRLVYGYTF	TGTGCCAGCAGCTTGAGGCTGGTCTATGGCTACACCTTC
TRBV4-1	.	TRBJ2-2	.	CASSQDPFSGSWNTGELFF	TGCGCCAGCAGCCAGGACCCCTTTAGCGGATCTTGGAACACCGGGGAGCTGTTTTTT
TRBV28	.	TRBJ2-7	.	CASSLGQIRTGEQYF	TGTGCCAGCAGTTTAGGCCAAATTCGTACGGGTGAGCAGTACTTC
TRBV7-9	.	TRBJ2-7	.	CASSPGTPRSQQYF	TGTGCCAGCAGCCCTGGGACTCCCAGGTCCCAGCAGTACTTC
TRBV4-1	.	TRBJ1-2	.	CASSQERGAGQGYGYTF	TGCGCCAGCAGCCAAGAACGGGGGGCGGGGCAGGGCTATGGCTACACCTTC
TRBV4-2	.	TRBJ2-1	.	CASSQDEDYLSYNEQFF	TGTGCCAGCAGCCAAGATGAAGACTACCTCTCCTACAATGAGCAGTTCTTC
TRBV6-6	.	TRBJ1-1	.	CASSARGGSEAFF	TGTGCCAGCAGTGCCAGGGGCGGTTCTGAAGCTTTCTTT
TRBV11-2	.	TRBJ2-7	TRBD2	CASSPSGLAGGQYF	TGTGCCAGCAGCCCCTCGGGACTAGCGGGAGGGCAGTACTTC
TRBV6-5	.	TRBJ2-3	TRBD2	CASSRSGRTDTQYF	TGTGCCAGCAGCCGAAGCGGGAGAACAGATACGCAGTATTTT
TRBV6-6	.	TRBJ2-5	.	CASSPSTSTETQYF	TGTGCCAGCAGTCCCTCAACTAGTACAGAGACCCAGTACTTC
TRBV15	.	TRBJ1-5	.	CATRAPTEQPQHF	TGTGCCACCAGGGCCCCCACCGAACAGCCCCAGCATTTT
TRBV18	few	TRBJ1-5	.	CASSPLGANQPQHF	TGTGCCAGCTCACCATTAGGGGCCAATCAGCCCCAGCATTTT
TRBV27	once	TRBJ2-2	TRBD1	CASTRAPPGTGFPGELFF	TGTGCCAGCACCCGAGCCCCGCCCGGGACAGGGTTCCCCGGGGAGCTGTTTTTT
TRBV9	.	TRBJ2-1	TRBD2	CASSARGDPFPSYNEQFF	TGTGCCAGCAGCGCCCGGGGGGACCCCTTCCCTTCCTACAATGAGCAGTTCTTC
TRBV5-1	.	TRBJ2-1	TRBD2	CASSPGGTSGIRPFF	TGCGCCAGCAGCCCGGGTGGGACTAGCGGGATCCGGCCGTTCTTC